Here is one T cell receptor (beta chain) with its context. Authors' analysis steps: Amplification of reference gene primers provided the estimated nucleated cell counts. The protocol was immunoSEQ multiplex PCR, while the TCRdb copy is restricted to in-frame clones and leaves out a portion. Clone size and the V and J calls come from that table; the DNA yielded D and trimming. The sample includes over 250,000 clones, more than 75% of them seen just once. These data come from a study of blood T cell repertoires in COVID-19. Study-wide context: Specimens from acute and convalescent COVID-19 originated in the United States, Italy and Spain. Sources were T cells, B-cell-depleted T cells, or PBMCs; the material itself was cDNA or gDNA.

V lost 3 bases to trimming and J lost 4 bases; unmatched junction nucleotides: 9. From germline, CDR1 is LNHDA and CDR2 SQIVND (reference sequence). The CDR3 spans 16 residues. This receptor was obtained from a woman between 40 and 50 years old who had recovered from COVID-19. Sequences were obtained from peripheral blood. The chain employs TRBV19 and TRBJ2-3; 8 bases line up with TRBD2. The CDR3 bases are TGTGCCAGTAGTATGTCGCGGGAGGCGTGGGCAGATACGCAGTATTTT. This gives the protein CASSMSREAWADTQYF.